What follows describes a single T cell receptor beta chain. These data belong to a study of technical replicates of blood from several donors. This CDR3 region has 15 residues. Looked up from germline, CDR1 is KGHSH and CDR2 is LQKENI. V lost 3 bases to trimming and J lost 7 bases; unmatched junction nucleotides: 12. TCRdb's copy holds only in-frame clones and misses some; the assay was immunoSEQ multiplex PCR. In the table there are some 85,000 clones, 96% of which are singletons. The sample comprised T cells isolated from PBMCs. The receptor was derived from a human donor in good health. The rearrangement links TRBV18 to TRBJ2-7, with 7 bases lining up with TRBD1. The CDR3 DNA reads as TGTGCCAGCTCACCCCTACAGGGGAGCGGTGGAGAGCAGTACTTC. Translation gives CASSPLQGSGGEQYF.